One sample yielded the 8 T cell receptor beta chains listed below, sequenced in a study of cytomegalovirus exposure and HLA in healthy donors. The PCR used 60 Vbeta and 13 Jbeta primers. Produced via immunoSEQ multiplex PCR; TCRdb's table is partial and in-frame only. The sample shows under 110,000 clones, 75% of them seen only once. Sequenced sample: PBMCs. These receptors originate from a male donor in good health and CMV-seropositive.

The chain couples TRBV5-1 to TRBJ1-5; perhaps TRBD1 as D (6 bases). Trimming left V 1 base short and J 3 bases short, with 8 bases between. The germline CDR1 and CDR2 sequences are SGHRS and YFSETQ. This CDR3 spans 14 amino acids. CDR3: CASSLTGTNQPQHF. The CDR3 bases are TGCGCCAGCAGCTTGACAGGGACCAATCAGCCCCAGCATTTT.

This sequence joins TRBV29-1 and TRBJ2-5; D uncertain. There are 15 residues in the CDR3. V shed 3 bases and J shed 2 bases, with 16 bases lying between them. From germline, CDR1 is SQVTM and CDR2 ANQGSEA. The CDR3, as DNA: TGCAGCGTTGATAAGGTAGCCTTTCCACAAGAGACCCAGTACTTC. This gives the protein CSVDKVAFPQETQYF. The variable domain in full, completed from reference TRBV29-1 and TRBJ2-5, reads SAVISQKPSRDICQRGTSLTIQCQVDSQVTMMFWYRQQPGQSLTLIATANQGSEATYESGFVIDKFPISRPNLTFSTLTVSNMSPEDSSIYLCSVDKVAFPQETQYFGPGTRLLVL.

The V gene is TRBV18, the J gene TRBJ1-5; D possibly corresponds to TRBD1 (6 bases). Germline CDR1 reads KGHSH; CDR2 reads LQKENI. Trimming cost V 6 bases and J 1 base, with 19 bases left between them. The length of the CDR3 is 17 residues. The CDR3 DNA reads as TGTGCCAGCTCGGCAGACAGGCCCTCGAAGAGCAATCAGCCCCAGCATTTT. Encoded protein: CASSADRPSKSNQPQHF.

CDR3 coding DNA: TGTGCCAGCAGGACAGGGACCGGTCACGAGCAGTACTTC. Its translation is CASRTGTGHEQYF. The chain is built from TRBV6-1 and TRBJ2-7, with TRBD1 identical over 7 bases. The germline CDR1 and CDR2 sequences are MNHNS and SASEGT. The CDR3 sequence is 13 residues long. The V segment lost 6 bases and the J segment 5 bases; nucleotides outside the gene matches: 7.

In this sample, this clone turned up once. The chain links TRBV28 to TRBJ1-5; the D is unclear. V lost 7 bases and J 2 bases, leaving 12 bases between the germline ends. Germline loops: CDR1 MDHEN, CDR2 SYDVKM. The CDR3 has 14 amino acids. The CDR3 here is CASKAGNGNQPQHF. The CDR3 DNA reads TGTGCCAGCAAGGCGGGGAATGGCAATCAGCCCCAGCATTTT.

V is TRBV6-5 and J is TRBJ1-2, with D unclear. There are 14 residues in the CDR3. Germline loops: CDR1 MNHEY, CDR2 SVGAGI. V lost 2 bases, J lost 6 bases, and 13 bases lay in between. CDR3 nucleotides: TGTGCCAGCAGTTACACCCCCCTGGCAAATGGCTACACCTTC. Translating gives CASSYTPLANGYTF.

This chain links TRBV6-6 with TRBJ1-5; tentatively, D is TRBD1 (5 bases). V was shortened by 2 bases and J by 2 bases, with 10 bases between the two germline ends. The CDR3 is 15 amino acids. Germline V gene data show CDR1 as MNHNY and CDR2 as SVGAGI (reference sequence). CDR3 region: CASSYLGVGNQPQHF. In DNA, the CDR3 is TGTGCCAGCAGTTACCTAGGGGTTGGCAATCAGCCCCAGCATTTT.

This sequence joins TRBV19 and TRBJ2-7; 7 positions match TRBD1. J gave up 2 bases and V 3 bases, and 4 bases lay outside the gene matches. The CDR3 spans 14 residues. Germline V gene lookup returns CDR1 LNHDA and CDR2 SQIVND (reference sequence). The DNA for the CDR3 is TGTGCCAGTAGTATTGGGACAGCTGCCTACGAGCAGTACTTC. Encoded protein: CASSIGTAAYEQYF.